This T cell receptor beta chain was observed in a study of early T cells in non-severe SARS-CoV-2 infection. Whole-study context: Chains from this unsorted whole-blood bulk RNA could not be paired. Findings and caveats of the study: Matching against VDJdb likely underestimated virus-specific expansions, favoring anti-spike CD8.

Molecules of cDNA were individually given unique molecular identifiers that were attached to them. TCRdb re-analysed the 5' RACE reads in MiXCR, keeping a single row per CDR3 protein. The sample holds some 60,000 distinct CDR3 sequences, approximately 12% seen once. Trimming took off 0 bases at V and 4 bases at J, with 10 bases between the two ends. Germline V lookup: CDR1 SGHKS, CDR2 YYEKEE (reference sequence). The CDR3 consists of 14 residues. This clonotype has at least ten counts. Its cognate antigen is unknown. The chain is built from TRBV5-5 and TRBJ1-1, with D possibly being TRBD1 (5 bases). The sequencing input was whole blood. This receptor was taken from an adult who was a healthcare worker with PCR-confirmed SARS-CoV-2 infection or an uninfected control (not recorded which). The CDR3 here is CASSLAAGPTEAFF. The CDR3 bases are TGTGCCAGCAGCTTGGCGGCAGGGCCCACTGAAGCTTTCTTT.